Below are 25 T cell receptor beta chains sequenced from a single sample in a study of T cells in Graves' hyperthyroidism and ophthalmopathy. TCR beta CDR3 sequences were amplified from RNA transcripts. Initially, a first-round RT-PCR of the TCR CDR3 employed the HTBI primer set. TCRdb processed the multiplex PCR reads anew with MiXCR; each CDR3 protein has one entry. The sample shows fewer than 650,000 distinct CDR3 sequences, 14% of them seen only once. Sequenced: blood. The receptors stem from a woman between 35 and 50 years old with Graves' hyperthyroidism.

This clonotype was counted a few times. The chain is built from TRBV10-3 and TRBJ1-3; TRBD1 matches at 9 bases. V shed 10 bases and J 2 bases; nucleotides not matched to a gene: 9. This CDR3 comprises 15 residues. Germline CDR1 is ENHRY and CDR2 is SYGVKD. DNA for the CDR3: TGTGCCACCACGGGACAGGGTGGTACTGGAAACACCATATATTTT. It is translated as CATTGQGGTGNTIYF.

This clonotype has more than one count but fewer than ten. The chain joins TRBV19 to TRBJ2-7, with 11 bases aligning to TRBD2. The CDR3 is made up of 14 amino acids. Trimming took 2 bases from V and 6 from J; bases not matched to a gene: 3. Germline V gene sequence: CDR1 LNHDA, CDR2 SQIVND (reference sequence). The CDR3 nucleotides read TGTGCCAGTAGTATAACTAGCGGGAGTATCGAGCAGTACTTC. It specifies CASSITSGSIEQYF.

This clonotype occurred many times. The chain carries TRBV2 and TRBJ1-5; D not resolved. The germline gives CDR1 SNHLY, CDR2 FYNNEI. CDR3 size: 15 residues. V was trimmed by 0 bases and J by 3 bases, leaving 9 bases between them. Here the CDR3 DNA reads TGTGCCAGCAGTGAAGCGCTCAGCCTCAATCAGCCCCAGCATTTT. Amino acid sequence: CASSEALSLNQPQHF.

This chain uses TRBV10-3 with TRBJ1-5, with unresolved D. V was shortened by 0 bases and J by 6 bases, with 12 bases between the two germline ends. The CDR3 extends over 15 amino acids. Per germline, CDR1 ENHRY and CDR2 SYGVKD. The CDR3 nucleotides read TGTGCCATCAGTGAGTCGAATATCGGAGCTCAGCCCCAGCATTTT. This sequence encodes CAISESNIGAQPQHF.

A few counts support this clonotype. The chain joins TRBV10-3 to TRBJ1-5, with a weak D call TRBD1 (5 bases). Trimming pared 0 bases from V and 5 bases from J, leaving 14 bases between. CDR3 size: 16 residues. Germline lookup yields CDR1 ENHRY and CDR2 SYGVKD. This CDR3 reads CAISESRAGSDQPQHF. CDR3 bases: TGTGCCATCAGTGAGTCGAGGGCAGGGTCGGATCAGCCCCAGCATTTT.

This clonotype was counted at least ten times. The chain is built from TRBV29-1 and TRBJ1-1, with D hard to call. Germline loops: CDR1 SQVTM, CDR2 ANQGSEA. This CDR3 comprises 14 residues. The V gene lost 0 bases and the J gene lost 0 bases, with 8 bases spanning the gap. CDR3 nucleotides: TGCAGCGTTGAAGATAGGTCGGTGAACACTGAAGCTTTCTTT. Amino acids: CSVEDRSVNTEAFF.

This clonotype was found many times. V usage is TRBV5-1 and J usage is TRBJ2-1, with D possibly being TRBD1 or TRBD2 (6 bases each). The CDR3 length is 15 residues. Deletions cut 2 bases from V and 7 bases from J, with 16 bases between. The V gene's germline CDR1 is SGHRS and CDR2 YFSETQ. CDR3 sequence: CASSLTGSGGNEQFF. CDR3 nucleotides: TGCGCCAGCAGCTTAACAGGGAGTGGAGGGAATGAGCAGTTCTTC.

Comments on this clonotype: Since a much larger clone is just one base distant, this may be a read error. The conserved phenylalanine or tryptophan normally closing the CDR3 is absent here, so this likely arose from a read error. CDR3 amino acids: CASSGDNYNTGELFY. The CDR3 DNA is TGCGCCAGCAGCGGGGACAATTATAACACCGGGGAGCTGTTTTAT. V is TRBV5-1 and J is TRBJ2-2; D is possibly TRBD1 (6 bases). The CDR3 spans 15 residues. V lost 4 bases and J 2 bases, leaving 12 bases between the germline ends. Germline values: CDR1 SGHRS, CDR2 YFSETQ.

This clonotype was recorded at least ten times. The rearrangement joins TRBV7-3 to TRBJ1-3, with D perhaps matching TRBD1 (6 bases). Germline V gene lookup returns CDR1 SGHTA and CDR2 FQGTGA. This CDR3 has 17 amino acids. V was shortened by 1 base and J by 2 bases, with 15 bases between the two germline ends. Written as DNA, the CDR3 is TGTGCCAGCAGCTTAAGCCCCCCTACAGGGACTGGAAACACCATATATTTT. Residues: CASSLSPPTGTGNTIYF.

This clonotype was observed at least ten times. This chain uses TRBV20-1 with TRBJ1-6; a possible D gene is TRBD1 (5 bases). The V gene lost 1 base and the J gene lost 0 bases, with 7 bases spanning the gap. The CDR3 runs 15 residues. The germline CDR1 and CDR2 sequences are DFQATT and SNEGSKA (reference sequence). CDR3 protein: CSARAGGSYNSPLHF. The CDR3 DNA reads as TGCAGTGCTAGAGCGGGGGGCTCCTATAATTCACCCCTCCACTTT.

The chain couples TRBV5-1 to TRBJ2-2; 7 nucleotides match TRBD2. The V segment lost 8 bases and the J segment 0 bases; nucleotides outside the gene matches: 7. Germline lookup yields CDR1 SGHRS and CDR2 YFSETQ. The CDR3 spans 15 residues. CDR3 nucleotides: TGCGCCAGTAGCCCGGGACTATCGAACACCGGGGAGCTGTTTTTT. Translated, it gives CASSPGLSNTGELFF.

The sample holds many counts of this clonotype. The chain uses TRBV7-9 and TRBJ1-1; no clear D. Germline loops: CDR1 SEHNR, CDR2 FQNEAQ (reference sequence). This CDR3 contains 15 residues. V was cut by 2 bases and J by 4 bases, with 14 bases left in between. CDR3 nucleotide sequence: TGTGCCAGCAGCTTAACAGAACCTTTCTTCACTGAAGCTTTCTTT. It codes for CASSLTEPFFTEAFF.

This clonotype showed up many times. The V call is TRBV18, the J call TRBJ2-2; D not certain. V was shortened by 3 bases and J by 6 bases, with 8 bases between the two germline ends. There are 13 residues in the CDR3. The germline CDR1 and CDR2 sequences are KGHSH and LQKENI. The CDR3 sequence is CASSPKEAGELFF. In DNA form, the CDR3 reads TGTGCCAGCTCACCTAAAGAGGCCGGGGAGCTGTTTTTT.

In DNA, the CDR3 is TGTGCCAGCAGTTATGTAGCGGCAGTCTACGAGCAGTACTTC. Translation: CASSYVAAVYEQYF. The chain joins TRBV6-2 or TRBV6-3 to TRBJ2-7; TRBD2 might be the D (6 bases). This CDR3 is built from 14 residues. From germline, CDR1 is MNHEY and CDR2 SVGEGT. The V gene lost 3 bases and the J gene lost 3 bases, with 12 bases spanning the gap.

This clonotype was found many times. The J gene is TRBJ1-6, the V gene TRBV2; maybe TRBD1 (6 bases). The CDR3 covers 16 residues. The V and J ends lost 1 base and 6 bases respectively, with 13 bases between them. Germline V CDR1 and CDR2: SNHLY, FYNNEI. CDR3 bases: TGTGCCAGCAGTGAAGTCAGGGGAGTCTCTAATTCACCCCTCCACTTT. This codes for CASSEVRGVSNSPLHF.

This clonotype has ten or more counts. The chain employs TRBV7-3 and TRBJ2-1; TRBD1 matches 12 bases. Germline V gene sequence: CDR1 SGHTA, CDR2 FQGTGA. CDR3 length: 17 residues. Unmatched junction bases numbered 16, after V lost 5 bases and J lost 11 bases. CDR3 DNA: TGTGCCAGCAGCCCCCGCTCTGGGACAGGGGGCGTTCAGAAGCAGTTCTTC. Translated, it gives CASSPRSGTGGVQKQFF.

The genes are TRBV24-1 and TRBJ2-7; 10 nucleotides match TRBD1. The V segment lost 4 bases and the J segment 1 base; nucleotides outside the gene matches: 6. The CDR3 spans 16 residues. Germline V gives CDR1 KGHDR, CDR2 SFDVKD. The CDR3, as DNA: TGTGCCACCAGTGACCCGGGACAGGGGAAATCCTACGAGCAGTACTTC. The encoded protein is CATSDPGQGKSYEQYF.

V and J are TRBV4-1 and TRBJ2-5; D unresolved. The CDR3 extends over 15 amino acids. Trimming cost V 3 bases and J 3 bases, with 14 bases left between them. Germline assignment: CDR1 MGHRA and CDR2 YSYEKL. The CDR3 loop reads CASSHLPGPEETQYF. Here the CDR3 DNA reads TGCGCCAGCAGCCACCTACCGGGCCCCGAAGAGACCCAGTACTTC.

This clonotype showed up many times. The V gene is TRBV27, the J gene TRBJ2-3; no clear D gene. Germline lookup yields CDR1 MNHEY and CDR2 SMNVEV (reference sequence). V was shortened by 2 bases and J by 6 bases, with 15 bases between the two germline ends. The CDR3 is 15 amino acids. The CDR3 sequence: CASSLDRVRKDTQYF. The CDR3 DNA sequence: TGTGCCAGCAGTTTAGATAGGGTTCGCAAGGATACGCAGTATTTT.

This clonotype occurred many times. CDR3 sequence: CSARVLKAGAGGFETQYF. The CDR3 DNA sequence: TGCAGTGCTAGAGTTCTAAAGGCCGGGGCGGGAGGTTTTGAGACCCAGTACTTC. The chain has TRBV20-1 and TRBJ2-5; 8 bases are shared with TRBD2. Per the germline V gene, CDR1 is DFQATT and CDR2 is SNEGSKA (reference sequence). V was pared by 1 base and J by 5 bases, with 18 bases of the junction left unmatched. The CDR3 extends over 18 amino acids.

This clonotype was recorded at least ten times. The chain carries TRBV7-8 and TRBJ2-1; D gene unclear. Trimming stripped 5 bases from V and 7 bases from J, with 9 bases between. Germline V lookup: CDR1 SGHVS, CDR2 FQNEAQ. This CDR3 has 12 residues. The CDR3 DNA reads as TGTGCCAGCAGCCCTCATCGGAATGAGCAGTTCTTC. Protein sequence: CASSPHRNEQFF.

This clonotype was seen a few times. The V gene is TRBV6-2 or TRBV6-3, the J gene TRBJ1-5; a weak D match, TRBD1 (6 bases). Germline-derived CDR1 and CDR2 are MNHEY and SVGEGT. With 2 bases removed from V and 1 base from J, the gap between germline ends came to 9 bases. The CDR3 loop spans 15 amino acids. CDR3 sequence (DNA): TGTGCCAGCAGTTACCCCGGACAGAGCAATCAGCCCCAGCATTTT. Translated, it gives CASSYPGQSNQPQHF.

This clonotype was seen repeatedly, ten times or more. V usage is TRBV28 and J usage is TRBJ1-2; tentative D call: TRBD1 (6 bases). V was clipped by 10 bases and J by 1 base, with 13 bases between them. The germline V gene has CDR1 MDHEN and CDR2 SYDVKM. CDR3 size: 13 residues. The CDR3 coding sequence is TGTGCCATCCAGGGGCCTGATAACTATGGCTACACCTTC. This gives the protein CAIQGPDNYGYTF.

This clonotype has more than one count but fewer than ten. The chain is built from TRBV6-1 and TRBJ2-1; D not resolved. The CDR3 spans 12 residues. Germline V gives CDR1 MNHNS, CDR2 SASEGT. V lost 2 bases, J lost 7 bases, and 6 bases lay in between. CDR3: CASSEHLNEQFF. CDR3 sequence (DNA): TGTGCCAGCAGTGAACATTTAAATGAGCAGTTCTTC.

The chain uses TRBV18 and TRBJ2-6; 7 bases line up with TRBD2. V trimming: 4 bases; J trimming: 0 bases; junction bases outside the gene matches: 6. Germline values: CDR1 KGHSH, CDR2 LQKENI. This CDR3 is built from 17 residues. CDR3 residues: CASSLTGGSSGANVLTF. DNA for the CDR3: TGTGCCAGCTCACTGACGGGGGGTAGCTCTGGGGCCAACGTCCTGACTTTC.